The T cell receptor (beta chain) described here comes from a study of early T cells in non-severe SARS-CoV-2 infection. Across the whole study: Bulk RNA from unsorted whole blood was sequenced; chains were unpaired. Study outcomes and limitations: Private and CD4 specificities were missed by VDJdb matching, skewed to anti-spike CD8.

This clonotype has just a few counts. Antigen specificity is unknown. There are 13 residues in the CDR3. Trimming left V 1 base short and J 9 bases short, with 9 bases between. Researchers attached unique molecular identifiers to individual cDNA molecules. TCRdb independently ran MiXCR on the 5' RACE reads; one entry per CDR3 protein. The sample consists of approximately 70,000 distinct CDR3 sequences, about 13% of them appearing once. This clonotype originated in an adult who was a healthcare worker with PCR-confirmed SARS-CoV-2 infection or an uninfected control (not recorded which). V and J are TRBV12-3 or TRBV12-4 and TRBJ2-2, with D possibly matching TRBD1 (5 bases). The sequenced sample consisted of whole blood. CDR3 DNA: TGTGCCAGCAGTTTAGTCAGGGCCCGGGAGCTGTTTTTT. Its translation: CASSLVRARELFF.